These 31 T cell receptor beta chains originate from one sample sequenced in a study of blood T cell repertoires in COVID-19. Produced via immunoSEQ multiplex PCR; TCRdb's table is partial and in-frame only. The data hold roughly 150,000 clones, with more than 75% observed a single time. Sequencing was done on a sample of peripheral blood. The receptor set was obtained from a man between 60 and 75 years old who had recovered from COVID-19.

This sequence joins TRBV13 and TRBJ2-3; possible D gene TRBD1, 6 bases. The CDR3 runs to 15 residues. CDR1 is PRHDT, CDR2 FYEKMQ, per germline (reference sequence). V lost 5 bases, J lost 1 base, and 13 bases lay in between. The CDR3 bases are TGTGCCAGCAGCCCAGGGTACAGGGGCACAGATACGCAGTATTTT. Encoded protein: CASSPGYRGTDTQYF.

The chain employs TRBV28 and TRBJ2-3, with 9 bases fitting TRBD2. The CDR3 sequence is 17 residues long. V trimming: 5 bases; J trimming: 1 base; junction bases outside the gene matches: 10. CDR1 and CDR2 (germline): MDHEN, SYDVKM. This chain's CDR3 is CASSLPPASGGTDTQYF. The CDR3 region has the DNA TGTGCCAGCAGTCTCCCCCCGGCTAGCGGGGGCACAGATACGCAGTATTTT.

This chain uses TRBV19 with TRBJ2-7; 9 bases map to TRBD1. The germline gives CDR1 LNHDA, CDR2 SQIVND (reference sequence). The V and J ends lost 7 bases and 4 bases, in that order; junction bases with no gene match: 14. This CDR3 is 16 amino acids long. CDR3 protein: CASTRSPGQGSYEQYF. The CDR3 DNA sequence: TGTGCCAGTACCAGGTCCCCGGGACAGGGCTCTTACGAGCAGTACTTC.

This chain links TRBV7-2 with TRBJ1-5; D remains ambiguous. V lost 1 base, J lost 7 bases, and 14 bases lay in between. The V gene's germline CDR1 is SGHTA and CDR2 FQGNSA. The CDR3 loop spans 15 amino acids. The DNA of the CDR3 is TGTGCCAGCAGCTTAGTAGGCGGGGAAGTGCAGCCCCAGCATTTT. It encodes CASSLVGGEVQPQHF. Full variable domain (missing parts from reference TRBV7-2 and TRBJ1-5): GAGVSQSPSNKVTEKGKDVELRCDPISGHTALYWYRQSLGQGLEFLIYFQGNSAPDKSGLPSDRFSAERTGGSVSTLTIQRTQQEDSAVYLCASSLVGGEVQPQHFGDGTRLSIL.

In this sample, this clone turned up a few times. The rearrangement links TRBV6-5 to TRBJ2-1; unclear D gene. Germline-derived CDR1 and CDR2 are MNHEY and SVGAGI. Trimming shortened V by 5 bases and J by 8 bases, and 13 bases separated the two germline ends. This CDR3 has 13 amino acids. CDR3 protein: CASSRPGGDEQFF. The CDR3 region has the DNA TGTGCCAGCAGTCGGCCAGGTGGCGATGAGCAGTTCTTC.

The gene calls are TRBV9 and TRBJ2-5; D perhaps matches TRBD1 (7 bases). Germline assignment: CDR1 SGDLS and CDR2 YYNGEE. There are 17 residues in the CDR3. Between the trimmed V and J ends, which lost 0 bases and 5 bases, there was a span of 20 bases. CDR3 in amino acids: CASSVDPGGGGRETQYF. CDR3 bases: TGTGCCAGCAGCGTAGATCCAGGAGGGGGCGGAAGGGAGACCCAGTACTTC.

The V and J genes are TRBV6-6 and TRBJ2-6, with TRBD1 matching 7 bases. The CDR3 contains 17 residues. Germline CDR1 reads MNHNY; CDR2 reads SVGAGI (reference sequence). With V trimmed by 5 bases and J by 4 bases, 11 bases remained unmatched. CDR3 in DNA: TGTGCCAGCAGTCTCGGACAGGAACTCTCCGGGGCCAACGTCCTGACTTTC. Residues: CASSLGQELSGANVLTF.

V is TRBV28 and J is TRBJ2-2; possible D gene TRBD2, 5 bases. Germline V lookup: CDR1 MDHEN, CDR2 SYDVKM. The V end lost 7 bases, the J end lost 2 bases, and 14 bases lay between the germline ends. The CDR3 contains 15 residues. CDR3 sequence: CASISRGVNTGELFF. In DNA form, the CDR3 reads TGTGCCAGCATCTCTCGGGGAGTCAACACCGGGGAGCTGTTTTTT.

The V and J genes are TRBV5-1 and TRBJ2-5; TRBD2 agrees at 13 bases. V trimming: 0 bases; J trimming: 9 bases; junction bases outside the gene matches: 2. This CDR3 region has 14 residues. Germline CDR1 SGHRS, CDR2 YFSETQ. CDR3 loop: CASSLALAGGAQYF. The CDR3 bases are TGCGCCAGCAGCTTGGCACTAGCGGGAGGGGCCCAGTACTTC. Combining the CDR3 with reference TRBV5-1 and TRBJ2-5 gives the whole variable domain KAGVTQTPRYLIKTRGQQVTLSCSPISGHRSVSWYQQTPGQGLQFLFEYFSETQRNKGNFPGRFSGRQFSNSRSEMNVSTLELGDSALYLCASSLALAGGAQYFGPGTRLLVL.

CDR3 residues: CASSVSTVSYEQYF. The CDR3 bases are TGTGCCAGCAGCGTGTCGACAGTCTCCTACGAGCAGTACTTC. The chain couples TRBV9 to TRBJ2-7, with TRBD1 as a possible D gene (5 bases). Per germline, CDR1 SGDLS and CDR2 YYNGEE. V was clipped by 2 bases and J by 0 bases, with 9 bases between them. CDR3 length equals 14 residues.

J is TRBJ1-1 and V is TRBV28; 7 bases are shared with TRBD1. Germline CDR1 reads MDHEN; CDR2 reads SYDVKM. This CDR3 is 15 amino acids long. V lost 6 bases, J lost 5 bases, and 12 bases stayed unmatched. Here the CDR3 reads CASSRRQGQATEAFF. The CDR3 DNA sequence: TGTGCCAGCAGCCGCCGACAGGGACAAGCGACTGAAGCTTTCTTT.

This rearrangement joins TRBV6-5 to TRBJ2-6; D remains unclear. Per the germline V gene, CDR1 is MNHEY and CDR2 is SVGAGI. The length of the CDR3 is 15 residues. The germline V and J ends were trimmed by 1 base and 2 bases, with 6 bases remaining between them. CDR3 in amino acids: CASSYYPTGANVLTF. CDR3 nucleotides: TGTGCCAGCAGTTACTACCCTACTGGGGCCAACGTCCTGACTTTC.

The chain combines TRBV30 with TRBJ1-1; the D is unclear. The V and J ends lost 1 base and 5 bases respectively, with 17 bases between them. Germline-derived CDR1 and CDR2 are GTSNPN and SVGIG (reference sequence). The CDR3 runs 15 residues. The CDR3 DNA follows: TGTGCCTGGAGTGGGACTGCGGCGCTGGGGACTGAAGCTTTCTTT. Amino acids: CAWSGTAALGTEAFF.

The rearrangement joins TRBV6-2 or TRBV6-3 to TRBJ2-5; 7 nucleotides match TRBD2. This CDR3 contains 13 residues. Germline CDR1 MNHEY, CDR2 SVGEGT. V shed 4 bases and J 3 bases; nucleotides not matched to a gene: 2. The CDR3 nucleotides are TGTGCCAGCAGTTGGGGAGGGGAAGAGACCCAGTACTTC. Protein: CASSWGGEETQYF.

This rearrangement joins TRBV5-8 to TRBJ1-1, with 9 bases that match TRBD1. Per the germline V gene, CDR1 is SGHTS and CDR2 is YDEGEE. The CDR3 is 13 residues long. V lost 4 bases, J lost 11 bases, and 9 bases stayed unmatched. CDR3 in DNA: TGTGCCAGCAGCCTCCCAGGGACAGGGAAGGCTTTCTTT. This sequence encodes CASSLPGTGKAFF.

V is TRBV6-5 and J is TRBJ2-7; D gene uncertain. Germline CDR1 reads MNHEY; CDR2 reads SVGAGI. V lost 5 bases, J lost 2 bases, and 16 bases lay in between. The CDR3 has 15 amino acids. CDR3 sequence: CASSPPGSPTYEQYF. CDR3 DNA sequence: TGTGCCAGCAGTCCCCCCGGGTCCCCTACCTACGAGCAGTACTTC.

The chain combines TRBV6-5 with TRBJ2-2; no clear D gene. Trimming removed 6 bases from V and 1 base from J, with 9 bases in between. Germline values: CDR1 MNHEY, CDR2 SVGAGI. The CDR3 is made up of 14 amino acids. In nucleotides, the CDR3 is TGTGCCAGCAGACCGATCGGGAACACCGGGGAGCTGTTTTTT. Translation: CASRPIGNTGELFF.

The chain is built from TRBV4-3 and TRBJ1-2; D may be TRBD1 (5 bases). The CDR3 is 16 amino acids. Germline CDR1 reads LGHNA; CDR2 reads YSLEER. Trimming cost V 6 bases and J 6 bases, with 23 bases left between them. CDR3 coding DNA: TGCGCCAGCAGTGACAGATTACAGGCCAACTCGGATGGCTACACCTTC. It codes for CASSDRLQANSDGYTF.

V usage is TRBV6-1 and J usage is TRBJ2-5; 10 nucleotides align to TRBD2. The CDR3 is 17 amino acids. The germline V gene encodes CDR1 MNHNS and CDR2 SASEGT. Unmatched junction bases numbered 5, after V lost 1 base and J lost 0 bases. The chain's CDR3 is CASSEVGLAAYQETQYF. The CDR3 bases are TGTGCCAGCAGTGAAGTTGGACTAGCGGCGTACCAAGAGACCCAGTACTTC.

This chain joins TRBV19 and TRBJ2-1; the D gene is possibly TRBD1 (5 bases). Trimming took 5 bases from V and 2 from J, leaving 10 bases between them. The CDR3 runs to 14 residues. Germline CDR1 reads LNHDA; CDR2 reads SQIVND (reference sequence). CDR3 region: CASSSDSTYNEQFF. The DNA for the CDR3 is TGTGCCAGTAGTTCAGACAGCACCTACAATGAGCAGTTCTTC.

The J gene is TRBJ2-3, the V gene TRBV7-6; 9 bases are a match to TRBD2. CDR1 and CDR2 from the germline V gene are SGHVS and FNYEAQ. V trimming: 1 base; J trimming: 4 bases; junction bases outside the gene matches: 9. This CDR3 has 17 amino acids. The CDR3 bases are TGTGCCAGCAGCTTAGGGGCGGGAGGGCCCTCCGCAGATACGCAGTATTTT. This codes for CASSLGAGGPSADTQYF.

This rearrangement joins TRBV2 to TRBJ2-1; 7 positions agree with TRBD2. Germline V lookup: CDR1 SNHLY, CDR2 FYNNEI. Trimming cost V 8 bases and J 5 bases; bases outside gene matches: 6. CDR3 length: 13 amino acids. Here the CDR3 reads CASHGTNDNEQFF. CDR3 nucleotides: TGTGCCAGCCACGGGACTAATGACAATGAGCAGTTCTTC.

CDR3 residues: CASNEAGYEKLFF. The CDR3 coding sequence is TGTGCCAGTAACGAAGCGGGGTACGAAAAACTGTTTTTT. This chain joins TRBV19 and TRBJ1-4; D call uncertain. CDR3 length equals 13 residues. V gave up 7 bases and J gave up 8 bases, with 14 bases separating them. Germline lookup yields CDR1 LNHDA and CDR2 SQIVND (reference sequence).

The J gene is TRBJ1-1, the V gene TRBV2; TRBD1 matches at 8 bases. Trimming cost V 6 bases and J 0 bases; bases outside gene matches: 3. This CDR3 region has 14 residues. Germline-derived CDR1 and CDR2 are SNHLY and FYNNEI. CDR3 DNA: TGTGCCAGCAGGCGGACAGGGTTGAACACTGAAGCTTTCTTT. Translating gives CASRRTGLNTEAFF.

This chain uses TRBV5-6 with TRBJ2-5, with a tentative D call TRBD2 (5 bases). Germline values: CDR1 SGHDT, CDR2 YYEEEE. The CDR3 is 14 residues long. With 2 bases removed from V and 3 bases from J, the gap between germline ends came to 11 bases. CDR3 residues: CASSLSTSEETQYF. The CDR3 bases are TGTGCCAGCAGCTTAAGTACTAGTGAAGAGACCCAGTACTTC.

The chain couples TRBV27 to TRBJ1-2; the D gene is possibly TRBD1 (5 bases). V lost 3 bases and J 8 bases, leaving 13 bases between the germline ends. CDR3 length equals 13 residues. Germline V gene data show CDR1 as MNHEY and CDR2 as SMNVEV (reference sequence). The CDR3 here is CASSLNGGKGYTF. CDR3 DNA: TGTGCCAGCAGTTTGAATGGGGGGAAAGGCTACACCTTC.

V is TRBV28 and J is TRBJ1-3; a weak D match, TRBD1 (6 bases). V lost 8 bases to trimming and J lost 7 bases, with 18 bases between them. CDR3 length equals 14 residues. Germline loops: CDR1 MDHEN, CDR2 SYDVKM. The CDR3 loop reads CASSRLQGPNTIYF. The CDR3 DNA reads as TGTGCCAGCTCTAGGCTGCAGGGGCCGAACACCATATATTTT.

This rearrangement joins TRBV19 to TRBJ1-5; 7 nucleotides align to TRBD1. Germline CDR1 LNHDA, CDR2 SQIVND (reference sequence). The CDR3 is made up of 15 amino acids. After removal of 3 bases from V and 1 base from J, the junction contained 3 bases not matched to a gene. The CDR3 loop reads CASSMQGGSNQPQHF. CDR3 nucleotide sequence: TGTGCCAGTAGTATGCAGGGGGGAAGCAATCAGCCCCAGCATTTT.

The genes are TRBV28 and TRBJ1-2; weak D call: TRBD1 (6 bases). V lost 4 bases to trimming and J lost 8 bases, with 17 bases between them. Looked up from germline, CDR1 is MDHEN and CDR2 is SYDVKM. The CDR3 extends over 14 amino acids. The CDR3 sequence: CASSSGTSAPGYTF. CDR3 nucleotides: TGTGCCAGCAGTTCCGGGACATCCGCCCCAGGCTACACCTTC.

The chain links TRBV3-1 (or the pseudogene TRBV3-2) to TRBJ1-5; 9 bases line up with TRBD1. Losses at the gene ends were 4 bases for V and 6 bases for J; bases not matched to a gene: 4. There are 14 residues in the CDR3. CDR1 is LGHDT, CDR2 YNNKEL, per germline (reference sequence). DNA of the CDR3: TGTGCCAGCAGCCCCGGGACAGGGCGTCAGCCCCAGCATTTT. Translating gives CASSPGTGRQPQHF.

The J gene is TRBJ1-2, the V gene TRBV12-3 or TRBV12-4, with 7 bases lining up with TRBD1. This CDR3 comprises 13 residues. Trimming cost V 5 bases and J 8 bases; bases outside gene matches: 8. The chain's CDR3 is CASSPTRGHGYTF. As DNA, the CDR3 is TGTGCCAGCAGTCCGACAAGGGGGCACGGCTACACCTTC.